This TCR beta chain was obtained from a study of a mutant IDH1 vaccine in newly diagnosed glioma. Study-level information: Former treatment meant radiotherapy, temozolomide, or both; the majority had gotten both. Study-level findings and limits: There seemed to be no relation between pseudoprogression and changes in top peripheral T cell clonotypes. Vaccination elicited immune responses in approximately 93% of patients.

Measured with immunoSEQ multiplex PCR; TCRdb has only the in-frame clones, and not every one. The table records over 80,000 clones, roughly four fifths of them present only once. Unmatched junction bases numbered 3, after V lost 3 bases and J lost 2 bases. The CDR3 contains 14 residues. In germline, CDR1 is MDHEN, CDR2 SYDVKM. Regarding time point: week 47, end of study. A single vaccine dose contained 300 ug of mutant IDH1 20-mer peptide, and topical imiquimod was used with it. Comments on this clone: The antigen remains undetermined.

The chain recombines TRBV28 with TRBJ2-7; 8 positions agree with TRBD1. This clonotype was sampled from a man in his forties with glioma. The source was PBMCs, collected from a glioma patient whose treatment included an IDH1 peptide vaccine. The CDR3 loop is CASSFTDRAYEQYF. The CDR3, as DNA: TGTGCCAGCAGTTTCACGGACAGGGCCTACGAGCAGTACTTC. The whole variable domain, remainder taken from reference TRBV28 and TRBJ2-7, is DVKVTQSSRYLVKRTGEKVFLECVQDMDHENMFWYRQDPGLGLRLIYFSYDVKMKEKGDIPEGYSVSREKKERFSLILESASTNQTSMYLCASSFTDRAYEQYFGPGTRLTVT.